This record covers a single T cell receptor beta chain. Its antigen is undetermined. The V segment lost 5 bases and the J segment 7 bases; nucleotides outside the gene matches: 17. CDR1 ENHRY and CDR2 SYGVKD come from the germline V gene. The CDR3 covers 19 residues. The assay was immunoSEQ multiplex PCR, and TCRdb's table has in-frame clones only and misses some. Among over 55,000 clones listed, around 96% were seen once. This record belongs to a study of cytomegalovirus exposure and HLA in healthy donors. General study results and limits: Most TCR sequences were uncommon, yet certain public TCRs appeared in many donors.

The source material was PBMCs. This chain connects TRBV10-3 to TRBJ2-1; 13 bases agree with TRBD2. This clonotype was sampled from a man in his late teens or twenties in good health and CMV-seronegative. In DNA form, the CDR3 reads TGTGCCATCAGTCCGGGACTAGCGGGATCCAAGGGCCCCCATAATGAGCAGTTCTTC. Protein sequence: CAISPGLAGSKGPHNEQFF.